This T cell receptor (beta chain) is drawn from a study of blood T cell repertoires in COVID-19. Study-wide context: Samples of COVID-19 (acute and convalescent) were obtained from the United States, Italy and Spain. Sources were T cells, B-cell-depleted T cells, or PBMCs; the material itself was cDNA or gDNA.

Study processing details: The assay estimated nucleated cells by amplifying reference gene primers. TCRdb's table, derived via immunoSEQ multiplex PCR, lists solely in-frame clones and lacks some. V and J calls and clone size are those listed in that table; D and trimming were worked out from the DNA. The table lists 270,000 or so clones, over 75% of them singletons, with roughly 14% in the top ten. After removal of 7 bases from V and 4 bases from J, the junction contained 7 bases not matched to a gene. CDR1 is LNHDA, CDR2 SQIVND, per germline (reference sequence). The CDR3 is made up of 14 amino acids.

Sequencing was done on a sample of peripheral blood. The chain uses TRBV19 and TRBJ1-2; 9 bases match TRBD1. This TCR was recovered from a human donor in a cohort sampled during active COVID-19. The CDR3 is CASIGQGRGYGYTF. In DNA, the CDR3 is TGTGCCAGTATCGGACAGGGGAGAGGCTATGGCTACACCTTC. The whole variable domain, filled in from reference TRBV19 and TRBJ1-2, reads DGGITQSPKYLFRKEGQNVTLSCEQNLNHDAMYWYRQDPGQGLRLIYYSQIVNDFQKGDIAEGYSVSREKKESFPLTVTSAQKNPTAFYLCASIGQGRGYGYTFGSGTRLTVV.